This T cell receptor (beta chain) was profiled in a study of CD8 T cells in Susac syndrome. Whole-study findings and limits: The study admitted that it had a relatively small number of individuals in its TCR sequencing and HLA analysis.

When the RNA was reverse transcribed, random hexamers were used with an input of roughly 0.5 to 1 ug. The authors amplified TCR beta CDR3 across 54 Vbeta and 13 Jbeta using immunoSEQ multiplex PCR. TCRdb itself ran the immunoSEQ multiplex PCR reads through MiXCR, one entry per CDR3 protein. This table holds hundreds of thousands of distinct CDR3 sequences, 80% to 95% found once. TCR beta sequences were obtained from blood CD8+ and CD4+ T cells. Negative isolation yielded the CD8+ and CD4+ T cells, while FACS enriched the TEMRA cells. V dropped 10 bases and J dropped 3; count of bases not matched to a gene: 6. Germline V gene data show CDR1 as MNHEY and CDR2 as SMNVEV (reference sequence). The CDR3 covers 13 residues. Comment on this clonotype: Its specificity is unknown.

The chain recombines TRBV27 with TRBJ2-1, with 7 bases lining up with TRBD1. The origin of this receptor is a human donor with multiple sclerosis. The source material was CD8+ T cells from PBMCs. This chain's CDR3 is CATRDSVYNEQFF. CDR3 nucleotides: TGTGCCACACGGGACAGTGTCTACAATGAGCAGTTCTTC.